What follows are 3 T cell receptor beta chains derived from one specimen sequenced in a study of blood T cell repertoires in COVID-19. Repertoires were generated with immunoSEQ multiplex PCR, while TCRdb's copy carries only in-frame clones and drops some. This sample has about 90,000 clones, with 72% found just once. Sequencing was done on a sample of peripheral blood. Receptors were obtained from a woman older than 75 with acute or convalescent COVID-19.

The chain is built from TRBV7-8 and TRBJ2-5; D is possibly TRBD2 (6 bases). Trimming took off 3 bases at V and 2 bases at J, with 10 bases between the two ends. CDR1 is SGHVS, CDR2 FQNEAQ, per germline. The CDR3 loop spans 14 amino acids. CDR3 DNA sequence: TGTGCCAGCAGCTTTCGGGGGAGACAAGAGACCCAGTACTTC. Its translation: CASSFRGRQETQYF.

CDR3 sequence reads: CASSLEGVGPGELFF. In DNA, the CDR3 is TGCGCCAGCAGCTTGGAAGGGGTGGGGCCCGGGGAGCTGTTTTTT. The chain carries TRBV5-1 and TRBJ2-2, with D maybe TRBD1 (5 bases). CDR3 length: 15 amino acids. Germline V gene data show CDR1 as SGHRS and CDR2 as YFSETQ. Trimming took 0 bases from V and 6 from J, leaving 12 bases between them.

The rearrangement links TRBV6-1 to TRBJ1-2; TRBD1 might be the D (5 bases). Germline V gives CDR1 MNHNS, CDR2 SASEGT. The CDR3 covers 15 residues. Trimming took 0 bases from V and 7 from J, leaving 15 bases between them. The CDR3 is CASSEAGLPEGGYTF. The CDR3 DNA reads as TGTGCCAGCAGTGAAGCGGGACTCCCGGAGGGTGGCTACACCTTC.